Sequencing of this T cell receptor (beta chain) was carried out in a study of blood T cells in healthy people across ages. Study-level results: Naive and antigen-experienced cells could not be conclusively compared, given unsorted PBMCs.

In regard to this clonotype: The antigen is not known.

With a J-beta primer mix and a sample-barcoded 5' primer, a second PCR ran about 7 to 12 cycles. Per sample, CDR3-containing paired-end reads numbered at least 2.5 million. TCRdb reanalysed the 5' RACE reads using MiXCR and keeps one entry per CDR3 protein. Of 700,000 or so distinct CDR3 sequences listed, roughly 41% are singletons. Sequencing was performed on blood. The clonotype comes from a man older than 75 in good health.

Here the CDR3 reads CSASFPGSDEQYF. The CDR3 nucleotides are TGCAGTGCTAGTTTCCCAGGGTCGGATGAGCAGTACTTC. J is TRBJ2-7 and V is TRBV20-1; maybe TRBD1 (5 bases). Germline assignment: CDR1 DFQATT and CDR2 SNEGSKA (reference sequence). There are 13 residues in the CDR3. The V and J ends lost 3 bases and 7 bases respectively, with 16 bases between them.